These 14 T cell receptor beta chains were sequenced from one sample in a study of CD4 and CD8 cells across lung adenocarcinoma regions. TCRdb reprocessed the PCR reads via MiXCR and lists one record per CDR3 protein. The repertoire holds about 25,000 distinct CDR3 sequences, with roughly 50% as singletons. The specimen sequenced was CD8+ T cells from the center of a lung tumor. These receptors came from a male donor with lung adenocarcinoma. The CD4 and CD8 labels of this study may be unreliable.

V gene TRBV4-2 combines with J gene TRBJ2-3; 11 bases agree with TRBD1. The germline V gene encodes CDR1 LGHNA and CDR2 YNFKEQ. The CDR3 is made up of 13 amino acids. V shed 5 bases and J 11 bases; nucleotides not matched to a gene: 6. The CDR3 region is CASSWGQGDVQYF. CDR3 DNA sequence: TGTGCCAGCAGCTGGGGACAGGGGGATGTGCAGTATTTT.

DNA for the CDR3: TGCAGTGCTAGAGATTTCAGGGGGCGAGTGTACTACGAGCAGTACTTC. Translated: CSARDFRGRVYYEQYF. The chain couples TRBV20-1 to TRBJ2-3; 8 nucleotides agree with TRBD1. TRBJ2-7 explains the end of the DNA better; the J call may be wrong. This CDR3 is 16 amino acids long. Per the germline V gene, CDR1 is DFQATT and CDR2 is SNEGSKA (reference sequence).

This clonotype was counted a few times. The V call is TRBV3-1, the J call TRBJ2-1; possible D gene TRBD1, 6 bases. The end of the DNA is better explained by TRBJ2-5, so the J call may be wrong. There are 14 residues in the CDR3. Germline values: CDR1 LGHDT, CDR2 YNNKEL (reference sequence). The CDR3 protein is CASSLGTLQETQYF. The DNA of the CDR3 is TGTGCCAGCAGCCTCGGGACATTGCAAGAGACCCAGTACTTC.

This rearrangement joins TRBV12-3 or TRBV12-4 to TRBJ2-2; possible D gene TRBD2, 5 bases. CDR3 size: 15 residues. V was shortened by 3 bases and J by 1 base, with 9 bases between the two germline ends. CDR3 sequence reads: CASSLSGRNTGELFF. Here the CDR3 DNA reads TGTGCCAGCAGTTTGAGTGGGAGGAACACCGGGGAGCTGTTTTTT.

V and J are TRBV6-5 and TRBJ2-1; 11 bases are shared with TRBD2. CDR1 and CDR2 (germline): MNHEY, SVGAGI. This CDR3 region has 16 residues. V gave up 2 bases and J gave up 5 bases; unmatched junction bases: 5. CDR3 protein: CASSYPGTSGNNEQFF. The CDR3, as DNA: TGTGCCAGCAGTTACCCCGGGACTAGCGGAAACAATGAGCAGTTCTTC.

The table lists this clonotype with a few counts. The chain recombines TRBV4-1 with TRBJ2-5; 12 bases line up with TRBD2. Trimming took 3 bases from V and 4 from J; bases not matched to a gene: 9. CDR1 is MGHRA and CDR2 is YSYEKL in the germline V gene. CDR3 length equals 17 residues. The CDR3 DNA follows: TGCGCCAGCAGCCAGCGACTAGCGGGAGTAGAAGTAGAGACCCAGTACTTC. This translates into CASSQRLAGVEVETQYF.

Comments on this clonotype: A junction boundary mismatches the germline segment, possibly from a read error. The chain employs TRBV6-1 and TRBJ2-4; D is perhaps TRBD2 (6 bases). Per germline, CDR1 MNHNS and CDR2 SASEGT. The CDR3 is made up of 15 amino acids. The CDR3 coding sequence is TGTGGCAGCACTACGGGGGTGTGCGACAAAAATACGCAGTACTTT. Its protein product is CGSTTGVCDKNTQYF.

This chain connects TRBV4-1 to TRBJ2-5, with TRBD2 identical over 7 bases. The junction had 13 bases not matched to a gene; V was cut back by 5 bases and J by 1 base. Germline-derived CDR1 and CDR2 are MGHRA and YSYEKL. This CDR3 is 17 amino acids long. The CDR3 loop reads CASSEGLWGGAQETQYF. CDR3 nucleotides: TGCGCCAGCAGCGAGGGGCTCTGGGGGGGTGCCCAAGAGACCCAGTACTTC.

In regard to this clonotype: An end of the junction does not agree with germline; a read error may underlie this. This chain links TRBV7-2 with TRBJ2-5; TRBD2 aligns across 9 bases. The J call is in doubt because the DNA end fits TRBJ2-1 better. The CDR3 spans 16 residues. Germline-derived CDR1 and CDR2 are SGHTA and FQGNSA. CDR3 region: CASSIAGARLGNEQFF. The DNA of the CDR3 is TGTGCCAGCAGCATAGCGGGAGCTCGTTTAGGGAATGAGCAGTTCTTC.

V gene TRBV7-3 combines with J gene TRBJ2-2; D perhaps matches TRBD2 (5 bases). The germline V gene has CDR1 SGHTA and CDR2 FQGTGA. V shed 4 bases and J shed 4 bases, with 16 bases lying between them. This CDR3 comprises 16 residues. This CDR3 is CASSSSMGAFTGELFF. The CDR3 DNA is TGTGCCAGCAGCTCCTCCATGGGAGCCTTCACCGGGGAGCTGTTTTTT.

This clonotype has a handful of counts. V usage is TRBV12-3 or TRBV12-4 and J usage is TRBJ1-2; possibly TRBD1 for D (5 bases). With 5 bases removed from V and 5 bases from J, the gap between germline ends came to 15 bases. This CDR3 is built from 14 residues. In nucleotides, the CDR3 is TGTGCCAGCAGTCAGGCGGGACGTAATTATGGCTACACCTTC. Translation: CASSQAGRNYGYTF.

The gene calls are TRBV6-5 and TRBJ2-2; D remains ambiguous. This CDR3 comprises 12 residues. V shed 4 bases and J shed 4 bases, with 4 bases lying between them. The germline V gene encodes CDR1 MNHEY and CDR2 SVGAGI. The CDR3 DNA reads TGTGCCAGCAGTTTGGGCACCGGGGAGCTGTTTTTT. Its protein is CASSLGTGELFF.

The chain carries TRBV10-2 and TRBJ2-2; D gene ambiguous. Germline CDR1 and CDR2: WSHSY and SAAADI. V shed 5 bases and J shed 5 bases, with 3 bases lying between them. There are 11 residues in the CDR3. The CDR3 nucleotides read TGCGCCAGCAGTCATACCGGGGAGCTGTTTTTT. It yields the protein CASSHTGELFF.

The J gene is TRBJ2-5, the V gene TRBV7-6; 7 nucleotides agree with TRBD1. With the DNA end fitting TRBJ2-7 better, the J assignment may be wrong. This CDR3 comprises 14 residues. Germline V gene lookup returns CDR1 SGHVS and CDR2 FNYEAQ. DNA for the CDR3: TGTGCCAGCAGCCTTCGACAGGGTAGCGACGAGCAGTACTTC. Translating it yields CASSLRQGSDEQYF.